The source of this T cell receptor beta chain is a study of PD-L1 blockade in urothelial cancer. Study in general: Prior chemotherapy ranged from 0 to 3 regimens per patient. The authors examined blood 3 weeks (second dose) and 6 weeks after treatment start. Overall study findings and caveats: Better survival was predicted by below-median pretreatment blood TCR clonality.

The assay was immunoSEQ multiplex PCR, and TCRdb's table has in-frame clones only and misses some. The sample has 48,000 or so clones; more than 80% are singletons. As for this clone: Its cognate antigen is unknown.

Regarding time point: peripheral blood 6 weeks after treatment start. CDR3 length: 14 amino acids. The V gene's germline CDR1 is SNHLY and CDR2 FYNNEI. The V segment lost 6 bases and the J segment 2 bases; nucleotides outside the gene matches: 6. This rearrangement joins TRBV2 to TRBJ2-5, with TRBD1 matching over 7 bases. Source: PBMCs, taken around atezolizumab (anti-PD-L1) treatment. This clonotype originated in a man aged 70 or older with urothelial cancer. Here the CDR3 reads CASRPGQWQETQYF. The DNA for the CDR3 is TGTGCCAGCAGGCCGGGACAGTGGCAAGAGACCCAGTACTTC.